The 29 T cell receptor beta chains given below trace back to one sample, sequenced in a study of T cells expressing NK-cell markers. TCRdb re-called the 5' RACE reads, yielding one record per CDR3 amino acid sequence without DNA. The sample totals 400,000 to 500,000 distinct CDR3 sequences. The sequencing input was blood T cells: a sorted CD56 or NKG2C T cell subset, CD4+ or CD8+ T cells, or bulk PBMC T cells (not recorded which). Receptors were obtained from a woman aged 18-69 years in good health.

The genes are TRBV24-1 and TRBJ2-3; TCRdb's D call, TRBD1, is unchecked because there is no DNA. Germline CDR1 is KGHDR and CDR2 is SFDVKD. This CDR3 is built from 15 residues. Here the CDR3 reads CATSDPIQGADTQYF.

The genes are TRBV12-3 or TRBV12-4 and TRBJ2-7; absent DNA, TCRdb's TRBD1 call cannot be checked. The length of the CDR3 is 15 residues. The CDR3 is CASSPKQEKFYEQYF.

The chain has TRBV29-1 and TRBJ1-1; absent DNA, TCRdb's TRBD1 call cannot be checked. Germline CDR1 and CDR2: SQVTM and ANQGSEA. The CDR3 extends over 13 amino acids. CDR3 amino acids: CSARDTMGTEAFF.

The V call is TRBV12-3 or TRBV12-4, the J call TRBJ2-5; TCRdb proposes TRBD1, but this gene call is untestable without DNA. This CDR3 comprises 15 residues. The CDR3 spells CASSLGGTRSKTQYF.

The gene calls are TRBV6-2 or TRBV6-3 and TRBJ1-1; absent DNA, TCRdb's TRBD1 call cannot be checked. Per the germline V gene, CDR1 is MNHEY and CDR2 is SVGEGT. The CDR3 is 15 amino acids. The CDR3 is CASSYVAGMNTEAFF.

V and J are TRBV12-3 or TRBV12-4 and TRBJ2-3; as DNA is missing, the TRBD2 call by TCRdb cannot be tested. The CDR3 is 14 residues long. CDR3 loop: CASATSGGPDTQYF.

The J gene is TRBJ2-1, the V gene TRBV7-9; TCRdb names TRBD2, which stays unverified in the absence of DNA. The CDR3 covers 17 residues. Germline CDR1 SEHNR, CDR2 FQNEAQ (reference sequence). The CDR3 sequence is CASSKPKGLDDTNEQFF.

This chain uses TRBV7-2 with TRBJ2-2; lacking DNA, the TRBD2 call made by TCRdb goes unchecked. The germline gives CDR1 SGHTA, CDR2 FQGNSA. CDR3 length: 12 residues. The CDR3 sequence: CASRRGGGELFF.

This rearrangement joins TRBV20-1 to TRBJ2-3; as DNA is missing, the TRBD2 call by TCRdb cannot be tested. Germline V gives CDR1 DFQATT, CDR2 SNEGSKA (reference sequence). The CDR3 is made up of 14 amino acids. CDR3 sequence: CTVGLAGVGDTQYF.

The chain is built from TRBV11-2 and TRBJ2-1; TCRdb proposes TRBD2, but this gene call is untestable without DNA. The CDR3 extends over 16 amino acids. Germline V CDR1 and CDR2: SGHAT, FQNNGV. CDR3 loop: CASSLDSGLPYNEQFF.

The chain is built from TRBV4-1 and TRBJ1-6. There are 13 residues in the CDR3. Germline V gene lookup returns CDR1 MGHRA and CDR2 YSYEKL. CDR3 protein: CASSHGMDSPLHF.

This rearrangement joins TRBV10-1 to TRBJ2-7; absent DNA, TCRdb's TRBD1 call cannot be checked. Germline loops: CDR1 WNHNN, CDR2 SYGVQD (reference sequence). The CDR3 sequence is 14 residues long. This chain's CDR3 is CASSEGTATYEQYF.

V and J are TRBV7-2 and TRBJ2-3; as DNA is missing, the TRBD2 call by TCRdb cannot be tested. The CDR3 totals 17 residues. The germline CDR1 and CDR2 sequences are SGHTA and FQGNSA. CDR3 residues: CASSPTRLAGSTDTQYF.

This sequence joins TRBV7-2 and TRBJ1-1; checking the TCRdb D call of TRBD1 is not possible without DNA. Germline-derived CDR1 and CDR2 are SGHTA and FQGNSA. The CDR3 covers 15 residues. This chain's CDR3 is CASSSWGSKNTEAFF.

The chain links TRBV18 to TRBJ1-4; the D call of TRBD1 rests on TCRdb alone, since no DNA is present to check it. CDR3 length: 14 amino acids. Germline V gene sequence: CDR1 KGHSH, CDR2 LQKENI. The CDR3 loop reads CASLADTVREKLFF.

The chain is built from TRBV11-2 and TRBJ1-5; TCRdb reports TRBD1, a call that lacks DNA to check it against. Germline lookup yields CDR1 SGHAT and CDR2 FQNNGV. The CDR3 is 15 amino acids. CDR3 amino acids: CASSLDLGGNQPQHF.

The V and J genes are TRBV18 and TRBJ2-2. The CDR3 runs to 15 residues. Germline loops: CDR1 KGHSH, CDR2 LQKENI. CDR3 residues: CASSPATANTGELFF.

The chain links TRBV5-5 to TRBJ2-1. Germline CDR1 is SGHKS and CDR2 is YYEKEE (reference sequence). CDR3 length: 15 residues. The CDR3 region is CASSLNDPSYNEQFF.

The chain employs TRBV25-1 and TRBJ2-2; the TCRdb call, TRBD2, lacks DNA for checking. CDR1 MGHDK and CDR2 SYGVNS come from the germline V gene. The CDR3 covers 17 residues. The CDR3 loop reads CASSLGGLAGATGELFF.

V and J are TRBV20-1 and TRBJ1-1. The CDR3 spans 12 residues. The germline CDR1 and CDR2 sequences are DFQATT and SNEGSKA (reference sequence). CDR3 residues: CSARDPNTEAFF.

The chain uses TRBV5-1 and TRBJ2-1; with no DNA, the TCRdb D assignment of TRBD2 cannot be verified. Germline CDR1 SGHRS, CDR2 YFSETQ. This CDR3 contains 16 residues. The chain's CDR3 is CASSLELAGGLGEQFF.

The chain is built from TRBV5-1 and TRBJ2-2; the D gene TCRdb calls, TRBD2, cannot be checked with no DNA. The CDR3 covers 16 residues. Germline assignment: CDR1 SGHRS and CDR2 YFSETQ. CDR3 sequence: CASRGSGATNTGELFF. The variable domain in full, with the rest retrieved from reference TRBV5-1 and TRBJ2-2, is KAGVTQTPRYLIKTRGQQVTLSCSPISGHRSVSWYQQTPGQGLQFLFEYFSETQRNKGNFPGRFSGRQFSNSRSEMNVSTLELGDSALYLCASRGSGATNTGELFFGEGSRLTVL.

The V call is TRBV28, the J call TRBJ2-7. CDR3 length: 14 residues. Germline V gene data show CDR1 as MDHEN and CDR2 as SYDVKM. This CDR3 reads CASSEPPKRDEQYF.

The chain recombines TRBV6-5 with TRBJ2-1; TCRdb's D call, TRBD1, is unchecked because there is no DNA. The CDR3 runs to 15 residues. Germline CDR1 MNHEY, CDR2 SVGAGI. The CDR3 reads CASSYLTGIYNEQFF.

The chain is built from TRBV20-1 and TRBJ2-1; TCRdb's D gene call, TRBD2, goes unchecked for lack of DNA. The CDR3 is made up of 15 amino acids. CDR1 DFQATT and CDR2 SNEGSKA come from the germline V gene (reference sequence). CDR3: CSASVAGGRYNEQFF.

This CDR3 is CASSQGGTGDLDTQYF. V gene TRBV4-1 combines with J gene TRBJ2-3; TCRdb gives TRBD1 as the D gene, but with no DNA this cannot be confirmed. Germline assignment: CDR1 MGHRA and CDR2 YSYEKL. CDR3 size: 16 residues.

The genes are TRBV5-6 and TRBJ2-4; TCRdb lists TRBD2, though no DNA is available to test this call. Germline V gene sequence: CDR1 SGHDT, CDR2 YYEEEE. This CDR3 region has 17 residues. The chain's CDR3 is CASSLAGGLFGENIQYF.

The rearrangement joins TRBV5-1 to TRBJ2-2; TCRdb proposes TRBD1, but this gene call is untestable without DNA. This CDR3 region has 15 residues. The germline V gene has CDR1 SGHRS and CDR2 YFSETQ. CDR3 in amino acids: CASSSALQGAGELFF.

The rearrangement links TRBV20-1 to TRBJ1-1; the D gene TCRdb calls, TRBD1, cannot be checked with no DNA. Per the germline V gene, CDR1 is DFQATT and CDR2 is SNEGSKA (reference sequence). The CDR3 is 14 amino acids. This CDR3 reads CSAREQGAGTEAFF.